Presented here are 27 T cell receptor beta chains from one specimen sequenced in a study of T cell responses to AZD1222 COVID-19 vaccine. This table comes from immunoSEQ multiplex PCR, and its TCRdb copy is limited to in-frame clones, with some not included. In the table there are some 200,000 clones, approximately 91% of which are singletons. Sample: peripheral blood, taken on day 0 of AZD1222 vaccination. The receptors derive from an adult in good health.

The V gene is TRBV11-2, the J gene TRBJ1-2; no clear D gene. CDR1 SGHAT and CDR2 FQNNGV come from the germline V gene. The CDR3 has 13 amino acids. V was clipped by 8 bases and J by 8 bases, with 18 bases between them. In DNA, the CDR3 is TGTGCCAGCCGAGACCGACTCGGTGGAGGCTACACCTTC. The encoded protein is CASRDRLGGGYTF. The full variable domain, in which reference TRBV11-2 and TRBJ1-2 provide the parts outside the CDR3, is EAGVAQSPRYKIIEKRQSVAFWCNPISGHATLYWYQQILGQGPKLLIQFQNNGVVDDSQLPKDRFSAERLKGVDSTLKIQPAKLEDSAVYLCASRDRLGGGYTFGSGTRLTVV.

This chain joins TRBV11-2 and TRBJ2-4; D unresolved. The CDR3 covers 14 residues. CDR1 is SGHAT and CDR2 is FQNNGV in the germline V gene. V gave up 8 bases and J gave up 0 bases, with 11 bases separating them. The CDR3 region is CASSYGLAKNIQYF. The CDR3 DNA reads TGTGCCAGCTCCTACGGGCTAGCCAAAAACATTCAGTACTTC.

This sequence joins TRBV3-1 (or the pseudogene TRBV3-2) and TRBJ2-6; D gene ambiguous. The CDR3 length is 19 residues. Germline values: CDR1 LGHDT, CDR2 YNNKEL (reference sequence). V lost 1 base and J 0 bases, leaving 16 bases between the germline ends. The CDR3 DNA follows: TGTGCCAGCAGCCAAGGAAGTAGTGGACCGAGCTCTGGGGCCAACGTCCTGACTTTC. Translation: CASSQGSSGPSSGANVLTF.

The V call is TRBV4-2, the J call TRBJ2-5; maybe TRBD2 (6 bases). Between the trimmed V and J ends, which lost 3 bases and 5 bases, there was a span of 16 bases. CDR1 and CDR2 from the germline V gene are LGHNA and YNFKEQ. The CDR3 is 15 residues long. CDR3 nucleotides: TGTGCCAGCAGCCAGCGGGGAAGCCCTCCGGAGACCCAGTACTTC. It specifies CASSQRGSPPETQYF.

V gene TRBV21-1 combines with J gene TRBJ2-5; TRBD2 reflects the table's D call only, with no check against the DNA. TRBV21-1 counts as a pseudogene. The CDR3 loop spans 19 amino acids. Here the CDR3 reads CASSLSREGTRPLLETQYF. Here the CDR3 DNA reads TGTGCCAGCAGCTTATCACGGGAGGGGACTCGACCCCTCTTGGAGACCCAGTACTTC.

The chain has TRBV28 and TRBJ2-7; 8 bases line up with TRBD1. Germline loops: CDR1 MDHEN, CDR2 SYDVKM. This CDR3 spans 14 amino acids. Germline trimming cut 6 bases from V and 7 bases from J; bases unmatched to any gene: 11. The DNA of the CDR3 is TGTGCCAGCAGCGGACAGGGATCTCTGGTGGAGCAGTACTTC. This gives the protein CASSGQGSLVEQYF.

V is TRBV19 and J is TRBJ1-5; TRBD1 might be the D (6 bases). Per germline, CDR1 LNHDA and CDR2 SQIVND (reference sequence). V was shortened by 10 bases and J by 0 bases, with 16 bases between the two germline ends. The CDR3 is 15 amino acids. The CDR3 loop is CATRRTAASNQPQHF. CDR3 in DNA: TGTGCCACCCGGCGGACAGCTGCTAGCAATCAGCCCCAGCATTTT.

As for this clone: At the DNA level, this CDR3 is encoded by other sequences in the same sample as well. V gene TRBV9 combines with J gene TRBJ1-1; D ambiguous. The germline CDR1 and CDR2 sequences are SGDLS and YYNGEE. The CDR3 length is 15 residues. V was cut by 0 bases and J by 2 bases, with 11 bases left in between. The CDR3 bases are TGTGCCAGCAGCGTAGAGCCTCAGGAAAACACTGAAGCTTTCTTT. It encodes CASSVEPQENTEAFF.

The rearrangement links TRBV19 to TRBJ2-1; 7 bases align to TRBD1. Per germline, CDR1 LNHDA and CDR2 SQIVND (reference sequence). This CDR3 region has 14 residues. The ends lost 3 bases at V and 4 bases at J; junction bases unmatched: 3. Here the CDR3 DNA reads TGTGCCAGTAGTATTGGGACAGCATACAATGAGCAGTTCTTC. This encodes CASSIGTAYNEQFF.

The rearrangement links TRBV3-1 (or the pseudogene TRBV3-2) to TRBJ2-2; the match to TRBD2 covers 9 bases. Trimming at V came to 2 bases and at J to 4 bases, leaving 8 bases not matched to a gene. CDR3 size: 17 residues. Germline V CDR1 and CDR2: LGHDT, YNNKEL (reference sequence). The CDR3 spells CASSQLVSGSSTGELFF. The CDR3, as DNA: TGTGCCAGCAGCCAATTGGTTAGCGGGAGTAGCACCGGGGAGCTGTTTTTT.

The chain recombines TRBV19 with TRBJ1-1; unclear D gene. Germline CDR1 and CDR2: LNHDA and SQIVND (reference sequence). The CDR3 has 12 amino acids. Trimming removed 5 bases at V and 4 bases at J, with 8 bases between. CDR3 DNA: TGTGCCAGTAGTCCGGCACGCACTGAAGCTTTCTTT. Translating gives CASSPARTEAFF.

The CDR3 is CASSQQAPLGAGGTYNEQFF. DNA of the CDR3: TGTGCCAGCAGCCAACAAGCCCCCCTGGGAGCGGGAGGAACCTACAATGAGCAGTTCTTC. The chain links TRBV3-1 (or the pseudogene TRBV3-2) to TRBJ2-1, with TRBD2 matching over 9 bases. CDR1 LGHDT and CDR2 YNNKEL come from the germline V gene (reference sequence). Unmatched junction bases numbered 16, after V lost 2 bases and J lost 2 bases. There are 20 residues in the CDR3.

This rearrangement joins TRBV27 to TRBJ2-2; TRBD2 matches 7 bases. The CDR3 length is 17 residues. Trimming cost V 7 bases and J 2 bases; bases outside gene matches: 13. Per germline, CDR1 MNHEY and CDR2 SMNVEV (reference sequence). CDR3 amino acids: CASTPSAGEKNTGELFF. DNA for the CDR3: TGTGCCAGCACCCCTTCCGCGGGAGAGAAAAACACCGGGGAGCTGTTTTTT.

This chain links TRBV2 with TRBJ2-7; either TRBD1 or TRBD2 may supply D (5 bases each). The germline CDR1 and CDR2 sequences are SNHLY and FYNNEI. Trimming removed 6 bases from V and 2 bases from J, with 14 bases in between. The CDR3 runs to 14 residues. CDR3 nucleotides: TGTGCCAGCAGGCCTACGGGGCGCACCTACGAGCAGTACTTC. It yields the protein CASRPTGRTYEQYF.

The CDR3 region has the DNA TGTGCCAGCAGTGAACAGGGGGGCTATGGCTACACCTTC. Translation: CASSEQGGYGYTF. V and J are TRBV6-1 and TRBJ1-2, with 7 bases that match TRBD1. The V gene's germline CDR1 is MNHNS and CDR2 SASEGT. The junction had 1 base not matched to a gene; V was cut back by 2 bases and J by 4 bases. This CDR3 has 13 amino acids.

This chain uses TRBV10-3 with TRBJ2-7; D perhaps matches TRBD1 (5 bases). V was shortened by 5 bases and J by 2 bases, with 16 bases between the two germline ends. Germline CDR1 reads ENHRY; CDR2 reads SYGVKD. The CDR3 runs to 15 residues. The CDR3 spells CAISNRQTRTYEQYF. CDR3 nucleotide sequence: TGTGCCATCAGTAATAGACAGACTCGAACCTACGAGCAGTACTTC.

This clone appeared a few times. This sequence joins TRBV18 and TRBJ2-7; 7 nucleotides match TRBD1. This CDR3 is built from 14 residues. CDR1 KGHSH and CDR2 LQKENI come from the germline V gene. Trimming at V came to 4 bases and at J to 3 bases, leaving 6 bases not matched to a gene. Here the CDR3 reads CASSLSGTDYEQYF. In DNA form, the CDR3 reads TGTGCCAGCTCACTATCCGGGACAGACTACGAGCAGTACTTC.

The CDR3 coding sequence is TGCAGCGCACGGACGTCCGCTCAGGCTGAGCAGTTCTTC. It encodes CSARTSAQAEQFF. This sequence joins TRBV29-1 and TRBJ2-1; D gene unclear. Germline V gene lookup returns CDR1 SQVTM and CDR2 ANQGSEA. The CDR3 length is 13 residues. V lost 7 bases and J lost 9, with 19 bases in between.

This clone showed up just a few times. CDR3 region: CASSRGVVSNQPQHF. The CDR3 region has the DNA TGTGCCAGCAGTCGAGGGGTTGTAAGCAATCAGCCCCAGCATTTT. The rearrangement joins TRBV7-9 to TRBJ1-5, with D perhaps matching TRBD1 (5 bases). Germline V gene sequence: CDR1 SEHNR, CDR2 FQNEAQ (reference sequence). CDR3 length: 15 amino acids. V was shortened by 6 bases and J by 1 base, with 13 bases between the two germline ends.

This clone was seen only a few times. The chain employs TRBV11-2 and TRBJ2-1, with D unclear. Germline CDR1 and CDR2: SGHAT and FQNNGV. Trimming cost V 1 base and J 6 bases, with 4 bases left between them. This CDR3 has 12 residues. CDR3 loop: CASSLVGNEQFF. In DNA, the CDR3 is TGTGCCAGCAGCTTAGTTGGCAATGAGCAGTTCTTC.

A single count supports this clone. This chain connects TRBV15 to TRBJ2-3, with TRBD2 matching 9 bases. Trimming removed 0 bases from V and 1 base from J; junction bases left unmatched: 11. The germline V gene encodes CDR1 LNHNV and CDR2 YYDKDF (reference sequence). The CDR3 has 19 amino acids. The CDR3 sequence: CATSRDIIQREDGTDTQYF. CDR3 nucleotides: TGTGCCACCAGCAGAGATATTATCCAGCGGGAGGATGGCACAGATACGCAGTATTTT.

V usage is TRBV9 and J usage is TRBJ2-7, with TRBD1 matching over 9 bases. V lost 3 bases, J lost 6 bases, and 4 bases stayed unmatched. Germline V gene sequence: CDR1 SGDLS, CDR2 YYNGEE. The CDR3 spans 13 residues. This CDR3 reads CASSGQGVIEQYF. The CDR3 bases are TGTGCCAGCAGCGGACAGGGGGTGATCGAGCAGTACTTC.

This clone was seen a single time. The CDR3 coding sequence is TGTGCCAGCAGATCCTACGGACTAGCCGGGGAGACCCAGTACTTC. This codes for CASRSYGLAGETQYF. V gene TRBV27 combines with J gene TRBJ2-5; TRBD2 agrees at 8 bases. The CDR3 is 15 residues long. Germline values: CDR1 MNHEY, CDR2 SMNVEV (reference sequence). With V trimmed by 6 bases and J by 5 bases, 11 bases remained unmatched.

This clone was detected a few times. The chain couples TRBV10-3 to TRBJ2-7; 9 positions agree with TRBD1. Germline V gene data show CDR1 as ENHRY and CDR2 as SYGVKD. The CDR3 spans 17 residues. Germline trimming cut 4 bases from V and 6 bases from J; bases unmatched to any gene: 16. As DNA, the CDR3 is TGTGCCATCAGTGTAAATTCTCGGGACAGGGAGAGCACCGAGCAGTACTTC. Protein sequence: CAISVNSRDRESTEQYF.

This clone was picked up one time. The CDR3 reads CASSQDGLANYEQYF. CDR3 DNA sequence: TGCGCCAGCAGCCAAGATGGCCTAGCTAACTACGAGCAGTACTTC. This rearrangement joins TRBV4-3 to TRBJ2-7, with D tentatively TRBD2 (5 bases). CDR3 length equals 15 residues. Trimming took 0 bases from V and 3 from J, leaving 12 bases between them. CDR1 is LGHNA and CDR2 is YSLEER in the germline V gene.

This chain joins TRBV6-5 and TRBJ2-3; 8 nucleotides align to TRBD2. This CDR3 contains 15 residues. Germline V gene data show CDR1 as MNHEY and CDR2 as SVGAGI. Trimming removed 6 bases from V and 4 bases from J; junction bases left unmatched: 9. The CDR3 is CASSPGGEGADTQYF. CDR3 DNA sequence: TGTGCCAGCAGCCCGGGGGGGGAGGGCGCAGATACGCAGTATTTT.

The CDR3 bases are TGTGCCATCAGTGAGGCGACTAGGAATGAGCAGTTCTTC. This sequence encodes CAISEATRNEQFF. This chain joins TRBV10-3 and TRBJ2-1, with D possibly TRBD2 on 6 matching bases. Looked up from germline, CDR1 is ENHRY and CDR2 is SYGVKD. Trimming shortened V by 2 bases and J by 7 bases, and 9 bases separated the two germline ends. The CDR3 consists of 13 residues.